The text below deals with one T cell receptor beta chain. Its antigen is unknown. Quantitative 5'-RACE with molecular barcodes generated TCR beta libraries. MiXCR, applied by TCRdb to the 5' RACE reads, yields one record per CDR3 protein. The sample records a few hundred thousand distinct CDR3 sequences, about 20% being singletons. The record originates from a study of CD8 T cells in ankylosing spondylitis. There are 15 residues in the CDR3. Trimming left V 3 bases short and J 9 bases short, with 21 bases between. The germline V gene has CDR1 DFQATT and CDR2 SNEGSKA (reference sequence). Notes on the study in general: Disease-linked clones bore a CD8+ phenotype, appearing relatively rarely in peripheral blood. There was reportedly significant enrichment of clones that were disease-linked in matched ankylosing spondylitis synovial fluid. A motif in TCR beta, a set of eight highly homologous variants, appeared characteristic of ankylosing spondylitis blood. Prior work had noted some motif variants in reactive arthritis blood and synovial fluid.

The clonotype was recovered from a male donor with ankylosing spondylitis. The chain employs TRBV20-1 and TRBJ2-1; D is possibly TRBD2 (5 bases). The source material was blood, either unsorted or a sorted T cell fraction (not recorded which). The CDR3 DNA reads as TGCAGTGCTAGTCCGGGAACGCGTCTTGGGGTTGAGCAGTTCTTC. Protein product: CSASPGTRLGVEQFF.